Sequencing of this T cell receptor beta chain was carried out in a study of molecular identifiers for immune sequencing clone quantification. One entry per CDR3 protein results from TCRdb running MiXCR on the PCR reads. The data show hundreds of thousands of distinct CDR3 sequences, roughly 23% seen once. The CDR3 length is 15 residues. V was shortened by 1 base and J by 3 bases, with 10 bases between the two germline ends. Germline CDR1 and CDR2: LNHDA and SQIVND (reference sequence). Material: naive CD8+ T cells from blood, with Jurkat cell RNA spiked in. Regarding subset: FACS-sorted CD8+CD4-CCR7+CD45RA+ naive T cells. The rearrangement uses TRBV19 and TRBJ1-5; weak D call: TRBD1 (6 bases). The clonotype was recovered from a human donor in good health. Some libraries in this study had Jurkat cell RNA spiked in. CDR3 DNA: TGTGCCAGTAGTATAGGACAGGTAATCAATCAGCCCCAGCATTTT. It yields the protein CASSIGQVINQPQHF. Complete variable domain (other parts from reference TRBV19 and TRBJ1-5): DGGITQSPKYLFRKEGQNVTLSCEQNLNHDAMYWYRQDPGQGLRLIYYSQIVNDFQKGDIAEGYSVSREKKESFPLTVTSAQKNPTAFYLCASSIGQVINQPQHFGDGTRLSIL.